A single sample is the source of the 11 T cell receptor beta chains below, sequenced in a study of T cells in lung cancer brain metastases. Libraries were prepared by immunoSEQ multiplex PCR; TCRdb keeps only in-frame clonotypes and omits some of them. Of more than 350 clones listed, under 95% are singletons. Material: tumor tissue from a brain metastasis. Receptors were obtained from a woman aged 50 to 60 with non-small cell lung cancer that had spread to the brain.

With respect to this clone: At one end the junction does not follow the germline gene, possibly because of a read error. The chain couples TRBV29-1 to TRBJ1-1; 7 bases align to TRBD1. Germline V lookup: CDR1 SQVTM, CDR2 ANQGSEA. The CDR3 is 13 amino acids. CDR3: CSVEKGQDTEAFF. CDR3 DNA sequence: TGCAGCGTTGAGAAAGGACAGGACACTGAAGCTTTTTTT.

This chain connects TRBV27 to TRBJ1-6; D is perhaps TRBD1 (6 bases). CDR3 length: 19 amino acids. The germline CDR1 and CDR2 sequences are MNHEY and SMNVEV (reference sequence). With 5 bases removed from V and 5 bases from J, the gap between germline ends came to 25 bases. The CDR3, as DNA: TGTGCCAGCAGTGCCAGAAAATGGGGGGGCAGGCAAAATAATTCACCCCTCCACTTT. It translates to CASSARKWGGRQNNSPLHF.

The gene calls are TRBV29-1 and TRBJ2-3; perhaps TRBD2 as D (7 bases). CDR3 length: 15 amino acids. Trimming shortened V by 7 bases and J by 3 bases, and 20 bases separated the two germline ends. Germline loops: CDR1 SQVTM, CDR2 ANQGSEA. CDR3 sequence: CSAGRGATGTDTQYF. The CDR3 nucleotides are TGCAGCGCTGGTCGGGGGGCTACGGGGACAGATACGCAGTATTTT.

This chain joins TRBV19 and TRBJ1-4, with 8 bases aligning to TRBD1. The CDR3 covers 13 residues. J gave up 10 bases and V 6 bases, and 7 bases lay outside the gene matches. Germline V gives CDR1 LNHDA, CDR2 SQIVND (reference sequence). The CDR3 spells CASRGQALVKLFF. The CDR3 bases are TGTGCCAGTAGGGGACAGGCTCTCGTAAAACTGTTTTTT.

The chain carries TRBV9 and TRBJ2-3; 9 nucleotides align to TRBD2. This CDR3 spans 16 amino acids. V gave up 2 bases and J gave up 4 bases; unmatched junction bases: 8. Germline CDR1 reads SGDLS; CDR2 reads YYNGEE. The CDR3 sequence: CASSVGSGGSSDTQYF. CDR3 sequence (DNA): TGTGCCAGCAGCGTGGGTAGCGGGGGATCATCAGATACGCAGTATTTT.

The V gene is TRBV9, the J gene TRBJ2-5, with D maybe TRBD1 (5 bases). Germline CDR1 is SGDLS and CDR2 is YYNGEE. CDR3 length: 15 amino acids. Trimming took 0 bases from V and 5 from J, leaving 14 bases between them. CDR3 amino acids: CASSVGGRDMETQYF. The CDR3 nucleotides read TGTGCCAGCAGCGTAGGCGGCAGGGATATGGAGACCCAGTACTTC.

The chain carries TRBV4-1 and TRBJ1-2; TRBD1 is a possible D gene (5 bases). Germline V gene sequence: CDR1 MGHRA, CDR2 YSYEKL. The V end was cut by 5 bases, the J end by 3 bases, with 13 bases between. The CDR3 extends over 14 amino acids. Written as DNA, the CDR3 is TGCGCCAGCAGCTTGGTCCCGGGGGACTATGGCTACACCTTC. Its translation is CASSLVPGDYGYTF.

CDR3: CASRRGEVGNTIYF. DNA for the CDR3: TGTGCCAGCAGACGGGGGGAAGTTGGAAACACCATATATTTT. The V call is TRBV7-8, the J call TRBJ1-3, with D maybe TRBD1 (5 bases). In germline, CDR1 is SGHVS, CDR2 FQNEAQ. This CDR3 has 14 residues. Deletions cut 6 bases from V and 3 bases from J, with 12 bases between.

The chain recombines TRBV29-1 with TRBJ1-1; D may be TRBD1 (5 bases). Germline V gene data show CDR1 as SQVTM and CDR2 as ANQGSEA. This CDR3 spans 12 amino acids. V was shortened by 4 bases and J by 4 bases, with 10 bases between the two germline ends. For the CDR3, the DNA is TGCAGCGTTGCAGGGATCGGCACTGAAGCTTTCTTT. It specifies CSVAGIGTEAFF.

About this clone: A junction boundary mismatches the germline segment, possibly from a read error. V and J are TRBV19 and TRBJ1-1; tentative D call: TRBD1 (6 bases). CDR3 length equals 15 residues. Germline assignment: CDR1 LNHDA and CDR2 SQIVND (reference sequence). The chain's CDR3 is CASGMEGGMITEAFF. The CDR3 DNA reads as TGTGCCAGTGGTATGGAGGGGGGGATGATCACTGAAGCTTTCTTT.

This clone was counted a single time. This sequence joins TRBV9 and TRBJ1-5; the match to TRBD1 covers 10 bases. Germline V gene lookup returns CDR1 SGDLS and CDR2 YYNGEE. The CDR3 totals 16 residues. V was pared by 5 bases and J by 4 bases, with 9 bases of the junction left unmatched. The CDR3 DNA follows: TGTGCCAGCAGAGATCCACCGGGACAGGGGAATCAGCCCCAGCATTTT. It encodes CASRDPPGQGNQPQHF. The whole variable domain, remainder taken from reference TRBV9 and TRBJ1-5, is DSGVTQTPKHLITATGQRVTLRCSPRSGDLSVYWYQQSLDQGLQFLIQYYNGEERAKGNILERFSAQQFPDLHSELNLSSLELGDSALYFCASRDPPGQGNQPQHFGDGTRLSIL.